This passage covers 7 T cell receptor beta chains from one sample sequenced in a study of vaccination effects on CD4 cells after COVID-19. For these receptors, no antigen is known. TCRdb's copy holds only in-frame clones and misses some; the assay was immunoSEQ multiplex PCR. Of around 60,000 clones listed, over 60% are singletons. The culture ran for 10 days before CD4+ T cells were isolated. This specimen consisted of CD4+ T cells from PBMCs cultured without peptide, obtained before COVID-19 vaccination. Every receptor here comes from a human donor who received a COVID-19 vaccine.

V gene TRBV5-1 combines with J gene TRBJ1-2; 8 bases line up with TRBD1. Germline trimming cut 0 bases from V and 6 bases from J; bases unmatched to any gene: 7. This CDR3 region has 15 residues. Germline-derived CDR1 and CDR2 are SGHRS and YFSETQ. CDR3 nucleotides: TGCGCCAGCAGCTTGGCCTTGGCAGGGGGCAATGGCTACACCTTC. Translated: CASSLALAGGNGYTF.

V usage is TRBV10-3 and J usage is TRBJ1-5, with D perhaps matching TRBD1 (5 bases). V was shortened by 10 bases and J by 5 bases, with 21 bases between the two germline ends. This CDR3 comprises 15 residues. CDR1 and CDR2 (germline): ENHRY, SYGVKD. The CDR3 region has the DNA TGTGCCACCAAACAGGAAAATGGTGGCGATCAGCCCCAGCATTTT. The encoded protein is CATKQENGGDQPQHF.

J is TRBJ1-2 and V is TRBV2, with D perhaps matching TRBD1 (5 bases). Trimming took off 6 bases at V and 6 bases at J, with 11 bases between the two ends. Germline V gene lookup returns CDR1 SNHLY and CDR2 FYNNEI. The CDR3 has 12 amino acids. CDR3 bases: TGTGCCAGCAGACCCGGACATAATGGCTACACCTTC. Translating it yields CASRPGHNGYTF.

V gene TRBV24-1 combines with J gene TRBJ2-5; D call uncertain. The CDR3 covers 13 residues. Germline CDR1 reads KGHDR; CDR2 reads SFDVKD. V lost 4 bases and J lost 0, with 5 bases in between. The CDR3, as DNA: TGTGCCACCAGTGACCTGTACCAAGAGACCCAGTACTTC. Protein product: CATSDLYQETQYF.

The chain is built from TRBV18 and TRBJ2-2; tentative D call: TRBD2 (6 bases). V lost 4 bases and J lost 5, with 11 bases in between. CDR1 and CDR2 from the germline V gene are KGHSH and LQKENI. The CDR3 length is 14 residues. The CDR3 bases are TGTGCCAGCTCACTTCCCGGGGGTACCGGGGAGCTGTTTTTT. Its protein is CASSLPGGTGELFF.

The genes are TRBV9 and TRBJ2-4; D remains ambiguous. This CDR3 is 15 amino acids long. Between the trimmed V and J ends, which lost 3 bases and 1 base, there was a span of 11 bases. Germline CDR1 is SGDLS and CDR2 is YYNGEE. The CDR3 loop is CASSGIDGAKNIQYF. The CDR3 DNA follows: TGTGCCAGCAGCGGAATAGATGGGGCCAAAAACATTCAGTACTTC.

This clone was seen only a few times. The J gene is TRBJ2-3, the V gene TRBV3-1 (or the pseudogene TRBV3-2); D unclear. Germline CDR1 LGHDT, CDR2 YNNKEL (reference sequence). CDR3 length: 13 amino acids. Trimming pared 5 bases from V and 7 bases from J, leaving 13 bases between. The DNA of the CDR3 is TGTGCCAGCAGCTTCGGACCCCCGAATACGCAGTATTTT. It translates to CASSFGPPNTQYF.